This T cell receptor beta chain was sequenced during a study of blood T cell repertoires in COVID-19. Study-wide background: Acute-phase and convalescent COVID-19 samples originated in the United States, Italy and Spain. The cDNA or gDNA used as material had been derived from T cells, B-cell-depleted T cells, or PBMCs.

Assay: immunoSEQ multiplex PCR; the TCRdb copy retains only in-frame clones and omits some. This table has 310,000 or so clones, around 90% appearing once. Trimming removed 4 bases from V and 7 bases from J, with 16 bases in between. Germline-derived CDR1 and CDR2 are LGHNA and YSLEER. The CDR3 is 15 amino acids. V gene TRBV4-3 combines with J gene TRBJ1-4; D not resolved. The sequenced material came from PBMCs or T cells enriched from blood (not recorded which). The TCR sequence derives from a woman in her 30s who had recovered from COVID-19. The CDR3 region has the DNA TGCGCCAGCAGCCGAAACGGAGGGCCCACTGAAAAACTGTTTTTT. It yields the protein CASSRNGGPTEKLFF.